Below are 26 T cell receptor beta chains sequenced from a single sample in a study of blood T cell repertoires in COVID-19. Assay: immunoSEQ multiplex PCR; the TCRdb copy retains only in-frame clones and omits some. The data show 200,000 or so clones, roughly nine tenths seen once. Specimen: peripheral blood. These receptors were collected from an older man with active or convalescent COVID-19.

The chain's CDR3 is CASRKGQGNQPQHF. Here the CDR3 DNA reads TGTGCCAGCAGGAAAGGACAGGGCAATCAGCCCCAGCATTTT. The chain employs TRBV28 and TRBJ1-5; the match to TRBD1 covers 7 bases. J lost 2 bases, V lost 6 bases, and 4 bases had no gene match. Germline CDR1 reads MDHEN; CDR2 reads SYDVKM. The CDR3 length is 14 residues.

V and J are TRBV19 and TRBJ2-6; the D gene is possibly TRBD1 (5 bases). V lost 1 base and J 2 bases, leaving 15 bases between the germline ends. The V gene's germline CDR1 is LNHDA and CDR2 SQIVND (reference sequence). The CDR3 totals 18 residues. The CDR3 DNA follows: TGTGCCAGTAGTATAGTTCACCGCAGGGTCGCTGGGGCCAACGTCCTGACTTTC. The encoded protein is CASSIVHRRVAGANVLTF.

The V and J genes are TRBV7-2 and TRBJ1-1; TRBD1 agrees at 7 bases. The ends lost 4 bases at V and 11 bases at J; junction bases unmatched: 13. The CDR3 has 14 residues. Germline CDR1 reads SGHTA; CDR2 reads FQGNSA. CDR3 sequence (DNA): TGTGCCAGCAGCTCAGCCGGGACAGCTATGAGGGCTTTCTTT. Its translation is CASSSAGTAMRAFF.

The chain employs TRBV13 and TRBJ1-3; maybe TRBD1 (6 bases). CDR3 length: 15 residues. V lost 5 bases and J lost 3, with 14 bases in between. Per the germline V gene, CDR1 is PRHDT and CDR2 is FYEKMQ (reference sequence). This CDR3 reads CASSTPQGFGNTIYF. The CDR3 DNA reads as TGTGCCAGCAGCACCCCCCAGGGGTTTGGAAACACCATATATTTT.

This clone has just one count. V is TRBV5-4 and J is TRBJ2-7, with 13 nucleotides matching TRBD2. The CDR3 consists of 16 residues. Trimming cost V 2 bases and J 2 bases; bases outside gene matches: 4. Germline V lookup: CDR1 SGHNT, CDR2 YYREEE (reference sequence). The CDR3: CASSLGTSGTPYEQYF. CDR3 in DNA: TGTGCCAGCAGCTTAGGGACTAGCGGGACTCCCTACGAGCAGTACTTC.

CDR3 amino acids: CASSQDRGSFGDEQFF. CDR3 sequence (DNA): TGCGCCAGCAGCCAAGATCGGGGTAGTTTCGGTGATGAGCAGTTCTTC. The chain combines TRBV4-1 with TRBJ2-1; D may be TRBD2 (5 bases). Deletions cut 0 bases from V and 8 bases from J, with 17 bases between. This CDR3 region has 16 residues. CDR1 is MGHRA and CDR2 is YSYEKL in the germline V gene.

The CDR3 loop reads CASSDYPVNEQFF. The CDR3, as DNA: TGTGCCAGCAGTGACTATCCCGTGAATGAGCAGTTCTTC. This chain joins TRBV2 and TRBJ2-1, with D unclear. The V end lost 3 bases, the J end lost 7 bases, and 10 bases lay between the germline ends. This CDR3 has 13 amino acids. Germline V gene data show CDR1 as SNHLY and CDR2 as FYNNEI. Together with reference TRBV2 and TRBJ2-1, the CDR3 gives the full variable domain: EPEVTQTPSHQVTQMGQEVILRCVPISNHLYFYWYRQILGQKVEFLVSFYNNEISEKSEIFDDQFSVERPDGSNFTLKIRSTKLEDSAMYFCASSDYPVNEQFFGPGTRLTVL.

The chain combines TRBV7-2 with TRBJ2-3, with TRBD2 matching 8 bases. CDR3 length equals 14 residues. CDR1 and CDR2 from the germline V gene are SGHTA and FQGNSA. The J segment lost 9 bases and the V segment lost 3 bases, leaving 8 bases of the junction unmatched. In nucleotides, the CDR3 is TGTGCCAGCAGCTTGGGGGGGGCGGGGGGCACGCAGTATTTT. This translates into CASSLGGAGGTQYF.

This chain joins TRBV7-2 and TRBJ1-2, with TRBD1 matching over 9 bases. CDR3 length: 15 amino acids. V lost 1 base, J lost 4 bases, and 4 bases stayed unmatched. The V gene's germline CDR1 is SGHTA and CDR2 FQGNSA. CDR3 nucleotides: TGTGCCAGCAGCTTAGGACCGGGACAGGGCTATGGCTACACCTTC. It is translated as CASSLGPGQGYGYTF.

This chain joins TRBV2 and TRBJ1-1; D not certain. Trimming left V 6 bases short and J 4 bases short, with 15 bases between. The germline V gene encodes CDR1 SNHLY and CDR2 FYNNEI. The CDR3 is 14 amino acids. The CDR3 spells CASRLTSQATEAFF. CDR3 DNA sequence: TGTGCCAGCAGGCTGACGTCCCAGGCCACTGAAGCTTTCTTT.

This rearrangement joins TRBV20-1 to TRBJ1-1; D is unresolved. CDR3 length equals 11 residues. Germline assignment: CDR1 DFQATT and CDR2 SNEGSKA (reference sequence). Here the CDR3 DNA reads TGCAGCTCCCGGGTAAACACTGAAGCTTTCTTT. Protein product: CSSRVNTEAFF.

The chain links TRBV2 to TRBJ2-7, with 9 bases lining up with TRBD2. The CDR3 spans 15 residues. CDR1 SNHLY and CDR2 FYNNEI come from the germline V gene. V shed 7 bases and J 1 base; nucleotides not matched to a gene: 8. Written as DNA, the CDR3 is TGTGCCAGCAAGGGAAGCGGGGGGACGTCCTACGAGCAGTACTTC. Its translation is CASKGSGGTSYEQYF.

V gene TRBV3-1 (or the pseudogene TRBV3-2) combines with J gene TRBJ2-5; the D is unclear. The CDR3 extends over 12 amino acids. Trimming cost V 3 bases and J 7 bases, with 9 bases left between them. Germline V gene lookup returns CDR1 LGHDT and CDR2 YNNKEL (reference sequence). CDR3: CASSQASGTQYF. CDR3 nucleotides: TGTGCCAGCAGCCAGGCATCTGGGACCCAGTACTTC.

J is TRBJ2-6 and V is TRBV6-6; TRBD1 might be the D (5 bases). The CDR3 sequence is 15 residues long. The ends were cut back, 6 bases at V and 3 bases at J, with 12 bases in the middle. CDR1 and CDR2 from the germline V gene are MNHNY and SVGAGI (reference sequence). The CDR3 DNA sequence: TGTGCCAGCAGCAATACAGGCTATGGGGCCAACGTCCTGACTTTC. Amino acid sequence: CASSNTGYGANVLTF.

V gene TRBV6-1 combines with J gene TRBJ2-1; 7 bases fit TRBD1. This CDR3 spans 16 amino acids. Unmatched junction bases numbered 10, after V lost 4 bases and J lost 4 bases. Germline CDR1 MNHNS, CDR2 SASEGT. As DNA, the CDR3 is TGTGCCAGCAGTGGACAGGGTCACGGGGTTTACAATGAGCAGTTCTTC. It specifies CASSGQGHGVYNEQFF.

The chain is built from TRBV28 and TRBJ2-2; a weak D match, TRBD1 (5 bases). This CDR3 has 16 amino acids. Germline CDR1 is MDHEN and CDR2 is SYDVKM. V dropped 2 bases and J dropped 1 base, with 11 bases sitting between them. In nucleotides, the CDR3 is TGTGCCAGCAGTTTAGACGGTCAGGGGAACACCGGGGAGCTGTTTTTT. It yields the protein CASSLDGQGNTGELFF.

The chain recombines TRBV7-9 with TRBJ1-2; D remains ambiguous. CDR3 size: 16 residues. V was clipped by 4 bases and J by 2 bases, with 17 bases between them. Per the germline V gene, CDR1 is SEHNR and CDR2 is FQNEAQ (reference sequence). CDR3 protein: CASSSVNEAINYGYTF. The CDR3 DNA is TGTGCCAGCAGCTCCGTAAACGAGGCTATCAACTATGGCTACACCTTC.

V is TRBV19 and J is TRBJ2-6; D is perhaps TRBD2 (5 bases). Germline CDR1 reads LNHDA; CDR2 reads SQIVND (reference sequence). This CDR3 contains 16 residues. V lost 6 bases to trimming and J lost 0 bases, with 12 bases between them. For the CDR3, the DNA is TGTGCCAGTAGATTTCCGGGAAGCTCTGGGGCCAACGTCCTGACTTTC. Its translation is CASRFPGSSGANVLTF.

CDR3 nucleotide sequence: TGTGCCAGCAGCTCCGGGGGGATCCTCTACGAGCAGTACTTC. Residues: CASSSGGILYEQYF. The genes are TRBV28 and TRBJ2-7; 7 bases agree with TRBD2. This CDR3 comprises 14 residues. Germline assignment: CDR1 MDHEN and CDR2 SYDVKM. Losses at the gene ends were 6 bases for V and 3 bases for J; bases not matched to a gene: 8. Using reference TRBV28 and TRBJ2-7 for the parts outside the CDR3, the full variable domain is DVKVTQSSRYLVKRTGEKVFLECVQDMDHENMFWYRQDPGLGLRLIYFSYDVKMKEKGDIPEGYSVSREKKERFSLILESASTNQTSMYLCASSSGGILYEQYFGPGTRLTVT.

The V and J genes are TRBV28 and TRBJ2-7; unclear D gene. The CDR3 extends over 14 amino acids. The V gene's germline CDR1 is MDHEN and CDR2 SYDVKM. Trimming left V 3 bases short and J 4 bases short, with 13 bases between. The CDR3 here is CASSLQSGLYEQYF. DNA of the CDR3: TGTGCCAGCAGTTTGCAGTCAGGTCTATACGAGCAGTACTTC.

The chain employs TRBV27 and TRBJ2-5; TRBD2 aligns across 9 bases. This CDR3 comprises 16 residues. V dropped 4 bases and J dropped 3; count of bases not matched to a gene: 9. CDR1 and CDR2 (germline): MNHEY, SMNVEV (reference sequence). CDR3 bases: TGTGCCAGCAGTTCATGGGGTCTAGCGGGAAAAGAGACCCAGTACTTC. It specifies CASSSWGLAGKETQYF.

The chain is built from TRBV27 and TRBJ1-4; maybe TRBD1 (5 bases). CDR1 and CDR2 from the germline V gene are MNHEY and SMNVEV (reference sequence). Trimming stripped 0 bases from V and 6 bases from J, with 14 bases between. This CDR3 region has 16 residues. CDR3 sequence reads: CASSLSGVGFYEKLFF. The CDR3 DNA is TGTGCCAGCAGTTTATCAGGGGTGGGCTTCTATGAAAAACTGTTTTTT.

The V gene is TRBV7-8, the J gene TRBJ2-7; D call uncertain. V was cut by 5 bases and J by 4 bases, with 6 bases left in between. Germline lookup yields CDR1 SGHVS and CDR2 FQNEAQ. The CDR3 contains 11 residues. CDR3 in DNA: TGTGCCAGCAGCCCAGATTACGAGCAGTACTTC. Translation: CASSPDYEQYF.

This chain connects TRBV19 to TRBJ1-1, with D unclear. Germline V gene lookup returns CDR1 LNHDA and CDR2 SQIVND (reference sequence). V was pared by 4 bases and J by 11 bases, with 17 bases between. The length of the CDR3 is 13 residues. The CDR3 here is CASSTWADLMAFF. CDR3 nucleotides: TGTGCCAGTAGTACGTGGGCAGATCTAATGGCTTTCTTT.

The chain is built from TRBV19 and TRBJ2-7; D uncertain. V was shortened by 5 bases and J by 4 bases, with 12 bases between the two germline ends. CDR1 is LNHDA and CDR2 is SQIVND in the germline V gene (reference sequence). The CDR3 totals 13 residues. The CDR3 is CASSRSRQYEQYF. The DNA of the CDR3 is TGTGCCAGTAGTCGGTCGCGGCAATACGAGCAGTACTTC.

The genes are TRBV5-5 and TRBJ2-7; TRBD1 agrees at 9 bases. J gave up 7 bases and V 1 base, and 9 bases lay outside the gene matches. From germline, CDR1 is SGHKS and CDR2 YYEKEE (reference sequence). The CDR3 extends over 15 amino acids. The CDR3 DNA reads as TGTGCCAGCAGCTTGCAATACAGGGGGCAAGGAGAGCAGTACTTC. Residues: CASSLQYRGQGEQYF. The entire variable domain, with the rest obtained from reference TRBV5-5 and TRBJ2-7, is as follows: DAGVTQSPTHLIKTRGQQVTLRCSPISGHKSVSWYQQVLGQGPQFIFQYYEKEERGRGNFPDRFSARQFPNYSSELNVNALLLGDSALYLCASSLQYRGQGEQYFGPGTRLTVT.